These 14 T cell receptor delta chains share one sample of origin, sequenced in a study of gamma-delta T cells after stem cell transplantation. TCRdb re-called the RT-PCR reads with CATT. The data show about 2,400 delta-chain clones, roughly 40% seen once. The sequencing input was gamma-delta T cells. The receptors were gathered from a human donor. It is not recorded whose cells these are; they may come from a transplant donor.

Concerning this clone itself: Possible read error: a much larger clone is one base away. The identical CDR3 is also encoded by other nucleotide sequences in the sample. In nucleotides, the CDR3 is TGTGCCTGTGACCCCTTAAATTTGGGGGAAGCGTACACCGATAAACTCATCTTT. Translated: CACDPLNLGEAYTDKLIF. V is TRDV2 and J is TRDJ1; 7 nucleotides match TRDD3. The CDR3 extends over 18 amino acids. CDR1 and CDR2 from the germline V gene are GEAIGNYY and EKD. Trimming at V came to 3 bases and at J to 0 bases, leaving 15 bases not matched to a gene.

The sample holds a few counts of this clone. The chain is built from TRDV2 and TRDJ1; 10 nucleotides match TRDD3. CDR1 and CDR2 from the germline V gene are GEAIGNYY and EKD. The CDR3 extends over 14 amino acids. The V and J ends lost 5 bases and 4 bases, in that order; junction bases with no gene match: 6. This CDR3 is CACGTLGDSDKLIF. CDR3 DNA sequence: TGTGCCTGTGGCACTCTGGGGGATAGCGATAAACTCATCTTT.

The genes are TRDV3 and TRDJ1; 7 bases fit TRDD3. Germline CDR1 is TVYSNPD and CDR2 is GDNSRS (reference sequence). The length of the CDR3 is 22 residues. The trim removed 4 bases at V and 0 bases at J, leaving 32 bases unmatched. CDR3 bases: TGTGCCTCGGTCCCTTCTGAATGGGGGACTCCCGAGATGGGGCCGTACACCGATAAACTCATCTTT. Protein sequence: CASVPSEWGTPEMGPYTDKLIF.

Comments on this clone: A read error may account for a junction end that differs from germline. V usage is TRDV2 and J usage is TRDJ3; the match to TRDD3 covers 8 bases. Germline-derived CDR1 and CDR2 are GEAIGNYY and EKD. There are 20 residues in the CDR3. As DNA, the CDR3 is TGTGCCTGTAACACGCCTACTGGGGGTGAAAGCTCCTGGGACACCCGACAGATGTTTTTC. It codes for CACNTPTGGESSWDTRQMFF.

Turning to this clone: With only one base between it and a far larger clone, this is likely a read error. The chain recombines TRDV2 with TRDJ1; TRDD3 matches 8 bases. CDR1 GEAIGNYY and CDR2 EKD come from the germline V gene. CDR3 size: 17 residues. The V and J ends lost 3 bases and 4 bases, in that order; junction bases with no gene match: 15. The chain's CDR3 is CACDFVLGVNEGDKLIF. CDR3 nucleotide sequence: TGTGCCTGTGACTTCGTACTGGGGGTCAACGAGGGCGATAAACTCATCTTT.

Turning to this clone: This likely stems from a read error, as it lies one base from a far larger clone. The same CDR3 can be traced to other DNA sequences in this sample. CDR3 sequence: CACGPSVLEVGYDKLIF. DNA of the CDR3: TGTGCCTGTGGACCAAGCGTACTGGAGGTTGGGTACGATAAGCTCATCTTT. The chain recombines TRDV2 with TRDJ1; a possible D gene is TRDD3 (5 bases). The V gene's germline CDR1 is GEAIGNYY and CDR2 EKD. The length of the CDR3 is 17 residues.

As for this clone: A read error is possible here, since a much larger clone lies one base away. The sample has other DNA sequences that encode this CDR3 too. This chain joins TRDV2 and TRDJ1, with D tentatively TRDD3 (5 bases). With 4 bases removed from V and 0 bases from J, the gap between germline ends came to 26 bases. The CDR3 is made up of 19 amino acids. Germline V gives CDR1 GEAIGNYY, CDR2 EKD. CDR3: CACDTVDTQTLGNTDKLIF. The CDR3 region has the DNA TGTGCCTGTGATACCGTAGACACTCAAACCCTGGGTAACACCGATAAACTCATCTTT.

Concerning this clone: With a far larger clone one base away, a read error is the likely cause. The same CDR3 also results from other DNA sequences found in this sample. The chain's CDR3 is CACDSLTGGYETDKLIF. The DNA of the CDR3 is TGTGCCTGTGATTCCCTTACTGGGGGATACGAGACCGATAAACTCATCTTC. The V gene is TRDV2, the J gene TRDJ1; 13 bases line up with TRDD3. CDR1 GEAIGNYY and CDR2 EKD come from the germline V gene. This CDR3 spans 17 amino acids.

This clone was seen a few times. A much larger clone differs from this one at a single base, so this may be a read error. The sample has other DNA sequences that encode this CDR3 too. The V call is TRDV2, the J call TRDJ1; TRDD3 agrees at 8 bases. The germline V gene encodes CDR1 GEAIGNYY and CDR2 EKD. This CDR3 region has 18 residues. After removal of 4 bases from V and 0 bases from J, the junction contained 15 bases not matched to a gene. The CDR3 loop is CACDLLGAKGPYTDKLIF. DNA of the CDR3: TGTGCCTGTGATCTACTGGGGGCTAAAGGACCGTACACCGATAAACTCATCTTT.

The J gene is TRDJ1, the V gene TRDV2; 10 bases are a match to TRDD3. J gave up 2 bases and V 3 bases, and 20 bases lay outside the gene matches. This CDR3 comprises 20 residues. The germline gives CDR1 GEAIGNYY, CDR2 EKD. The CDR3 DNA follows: TGTGCCTGTGACCCGGTCCTATCCGTGGGGGATACAAGTCTGACCGATAAACTCATCTTT. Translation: CACDPVLSVGDTSLTDKLIF.

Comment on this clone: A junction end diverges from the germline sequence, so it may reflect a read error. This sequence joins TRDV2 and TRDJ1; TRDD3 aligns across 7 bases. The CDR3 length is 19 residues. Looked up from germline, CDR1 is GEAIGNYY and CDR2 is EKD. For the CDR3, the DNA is TGTGCCTGTGACCCTTTGCGGACTGGGGTATACTGGGACACCGATAACCTCATCTTT. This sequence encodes CACDPLRTGVYWDTDNLIF.

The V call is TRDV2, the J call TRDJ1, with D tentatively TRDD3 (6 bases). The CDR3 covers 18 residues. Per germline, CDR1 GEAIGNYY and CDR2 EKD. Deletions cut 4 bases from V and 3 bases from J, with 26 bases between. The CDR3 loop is CACDRLKTAVDTPDKLIF. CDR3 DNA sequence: TGTGCCTGTGATCGGCTGAAGACTGCGGTGGATACTCCCGATAAACTCATCTTT.

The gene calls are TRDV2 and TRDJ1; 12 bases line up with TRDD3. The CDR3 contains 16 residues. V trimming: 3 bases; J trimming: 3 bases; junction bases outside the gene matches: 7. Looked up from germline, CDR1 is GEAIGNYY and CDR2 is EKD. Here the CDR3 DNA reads TGTGCCTGTGACGACATACTGGGGGATACCTCCGATAAACTCATCTTT. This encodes CACDDILGDTSDKLIF.

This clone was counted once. CDR3 nucleotides: TGTGCCTGTGACACCTTAGGCCCGGGGGATACGATGGAGGCCGATAAACTCATCTTT. Its protein product is CACDTLGPGDTMEADKLIF. This sequence joins TRDV2 and TRDJ1; 10 positions agree with TRDD3. The CDR3 covers 19 residues. With V trimmed by 0 bases and J by 3 bases, 15 bases remained unmatched. Germline CDR1 is GEAIGNYY and CDR2 is EKD.